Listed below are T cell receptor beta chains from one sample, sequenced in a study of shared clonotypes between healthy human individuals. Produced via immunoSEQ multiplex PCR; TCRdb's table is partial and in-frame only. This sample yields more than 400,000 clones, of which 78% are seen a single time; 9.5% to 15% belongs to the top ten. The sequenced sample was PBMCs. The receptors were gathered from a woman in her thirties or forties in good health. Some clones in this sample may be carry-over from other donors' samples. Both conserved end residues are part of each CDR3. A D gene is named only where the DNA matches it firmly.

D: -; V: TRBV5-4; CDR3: CASQDPRSYNEQFF
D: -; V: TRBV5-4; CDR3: CASSLTGPDTQYF
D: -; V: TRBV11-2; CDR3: CASSSGARDNEQFF
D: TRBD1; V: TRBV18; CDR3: CASSPQGADYGYTF
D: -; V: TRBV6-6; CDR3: CASSLVGSEAFF
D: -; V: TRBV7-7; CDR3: CASSLDQGSGNTIYF
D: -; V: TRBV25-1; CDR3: CASSESLSGANVLTF
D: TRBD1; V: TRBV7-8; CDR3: CASRDRSYEQYF
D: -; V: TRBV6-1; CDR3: CASSGRYEQYF
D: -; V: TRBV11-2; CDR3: CASSIIRETQYF
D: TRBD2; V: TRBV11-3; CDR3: CASSPGLVDEQFF
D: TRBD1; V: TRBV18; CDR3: CASSPGTGPYEQYF
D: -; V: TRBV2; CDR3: CATGANEQFF
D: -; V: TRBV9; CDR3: CASSVDGDNNNEQFF
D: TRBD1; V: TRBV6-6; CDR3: CASGGQGMLEYEQYF
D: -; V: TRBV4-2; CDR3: CASSQEGIADSTDTQYF
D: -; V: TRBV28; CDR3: CASKVGLRWTEAFF
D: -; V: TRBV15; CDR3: CATREGLAVETQYF
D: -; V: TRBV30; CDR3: CAWRVLGTGETQYF
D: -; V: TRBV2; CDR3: CASSSGSSSYEQYF
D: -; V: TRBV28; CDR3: CATLALQETQYF
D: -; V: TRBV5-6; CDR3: CASSLFRETQYF
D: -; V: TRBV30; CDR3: CAWTTGNPYIYEQYF
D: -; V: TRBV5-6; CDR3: CASSFGPSGNTIYF
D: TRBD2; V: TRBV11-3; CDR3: CASSSRTSGKRELFF
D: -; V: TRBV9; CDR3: CASSVGSSFNNEQFF
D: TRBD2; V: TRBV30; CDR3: CARGLGLAGTYEQYF
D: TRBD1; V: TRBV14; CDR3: CASSHPGTGDTGELFF
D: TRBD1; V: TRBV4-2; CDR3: CASSQRGQGIGKFF
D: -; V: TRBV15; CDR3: CATSRDPGPGETQYF
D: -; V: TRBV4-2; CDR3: CASSLSSRELFF
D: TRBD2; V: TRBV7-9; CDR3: CASSLGGGYEQYF
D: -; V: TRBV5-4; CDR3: CASSLGLKNIQYF
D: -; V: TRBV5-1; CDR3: CASSVYGTPGSDTQYF
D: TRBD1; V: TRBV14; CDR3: CASSQTTGGQGVPSRGRLYSEQFF
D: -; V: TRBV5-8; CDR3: CASSWGIRNEQFF
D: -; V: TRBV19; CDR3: CASEAVSVVAWNTGELFF
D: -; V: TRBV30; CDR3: CAWRSNRNTEAFF
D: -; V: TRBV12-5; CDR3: CASGLGTPRNNEQFF
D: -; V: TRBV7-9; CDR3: CASSPDGLYGYTF
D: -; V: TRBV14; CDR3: CASSPGYSGNTGELFF
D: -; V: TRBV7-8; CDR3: CASSFPRAGTGELFF